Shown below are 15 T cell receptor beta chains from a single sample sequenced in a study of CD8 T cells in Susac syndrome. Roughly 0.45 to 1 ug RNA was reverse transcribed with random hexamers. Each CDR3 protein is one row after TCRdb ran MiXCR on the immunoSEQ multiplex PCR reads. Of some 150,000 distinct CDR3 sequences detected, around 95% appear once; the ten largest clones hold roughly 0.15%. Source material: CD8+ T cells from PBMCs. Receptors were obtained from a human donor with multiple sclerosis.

CDR3 sequence: CATQSGTGRWEQYV. CDR3 bases: TGTGCCACCCAAAGCGGGACAGGGAGATGGGAGCAGTACGTC. This sequence joins TRBV2 and TRBJ2-7, with 9 nucleotides matching TRBD1. In germline, CDR1 is SNHLY, CDR2 FYNNEI. Trimming at V came to 10 bases and at J to 7 bases, leaving 14 bases not matched to a gene. The CDR3 spans 14 residues.

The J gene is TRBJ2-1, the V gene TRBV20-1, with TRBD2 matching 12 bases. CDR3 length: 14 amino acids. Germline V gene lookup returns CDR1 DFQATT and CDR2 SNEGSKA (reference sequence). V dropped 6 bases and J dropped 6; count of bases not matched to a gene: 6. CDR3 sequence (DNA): TGCAGTGCAAGACTAGCGGGGGACCTCAATGAGCAGTTCTTC. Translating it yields CSARLAGDLNEQFF.

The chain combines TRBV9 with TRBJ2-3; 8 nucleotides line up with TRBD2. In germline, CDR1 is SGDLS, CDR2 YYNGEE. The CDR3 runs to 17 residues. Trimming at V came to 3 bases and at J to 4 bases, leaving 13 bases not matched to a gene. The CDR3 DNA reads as TGTGCCAGCAGCGGAGGCATCGGGGGGGCCCTTCCAGATACGCAGTATTTT. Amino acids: CASSGGIGGALPDTQYF.

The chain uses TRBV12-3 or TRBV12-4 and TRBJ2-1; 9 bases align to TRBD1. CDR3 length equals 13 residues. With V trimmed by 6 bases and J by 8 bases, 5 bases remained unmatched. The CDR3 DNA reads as TGTGCCAGCAGCCAGGACAGGGGCGATGAGCAGTTCTTC. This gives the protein CASSQDRGDEQFF.

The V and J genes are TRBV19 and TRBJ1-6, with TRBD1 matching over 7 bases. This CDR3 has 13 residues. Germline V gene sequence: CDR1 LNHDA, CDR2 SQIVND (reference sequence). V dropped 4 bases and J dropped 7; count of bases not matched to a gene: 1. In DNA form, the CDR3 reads TGTGCCAGTAGTAGGGACAGAAATTCACCCCTCCACTTT. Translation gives CASSRDRNSPLHF.

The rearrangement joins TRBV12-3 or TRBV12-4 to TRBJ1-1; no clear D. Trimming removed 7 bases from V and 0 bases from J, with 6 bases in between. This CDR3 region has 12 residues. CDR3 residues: CASTIMNTEAFF. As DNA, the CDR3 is TGTGCCAGCACAATCATGAACACTGAAGCTTTCTTT.

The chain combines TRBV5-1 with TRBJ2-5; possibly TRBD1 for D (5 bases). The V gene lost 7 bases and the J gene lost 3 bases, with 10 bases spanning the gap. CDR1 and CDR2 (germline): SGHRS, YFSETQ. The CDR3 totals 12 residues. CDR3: CASQATEETQYF. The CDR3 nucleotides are TGCGCCAGCCAGGCGACAGAAGAGACCCAGTACTTC.

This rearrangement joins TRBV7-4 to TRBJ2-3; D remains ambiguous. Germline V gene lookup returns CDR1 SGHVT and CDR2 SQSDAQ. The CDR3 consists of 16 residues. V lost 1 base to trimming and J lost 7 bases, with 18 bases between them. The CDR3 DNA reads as TGTGCCAGCAGCTTAGTATGGTTACGGTCCTCCCATACGCAGTATTTT. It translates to CASSLVWLRSSHTQYF.

The CDR3 DNA follows: TGTGCCAGCCGGGGGGTCACAGATACGCAGTATTTT. The encoded protein is CASRGVTDTQYF. The gene calls are TRBV12-3 or TRBV12-4 and TRBJ2-3; 7 bases line up with TRBD2. After removal of 8 bases from V and 2 bases from J, the junction contained 1 base not matched to a gene. The CDR3 spans 12 residues.

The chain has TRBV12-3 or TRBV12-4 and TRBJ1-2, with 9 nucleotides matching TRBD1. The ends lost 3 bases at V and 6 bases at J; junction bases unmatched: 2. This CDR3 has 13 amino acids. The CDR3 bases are TGTGCCAGCAGTTTCTGGACAGGGGATGGCTACACCTTC. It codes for CASSFWTGDGYTF.

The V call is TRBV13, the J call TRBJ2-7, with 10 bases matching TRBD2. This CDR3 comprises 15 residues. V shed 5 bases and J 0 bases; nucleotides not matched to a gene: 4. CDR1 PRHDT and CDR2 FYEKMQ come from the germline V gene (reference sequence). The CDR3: CASSPGLADSYEQYF. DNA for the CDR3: TGTGCCAGCAGCCCCGGACTAGCGGACTCCTACGAGCAGTACTTC.

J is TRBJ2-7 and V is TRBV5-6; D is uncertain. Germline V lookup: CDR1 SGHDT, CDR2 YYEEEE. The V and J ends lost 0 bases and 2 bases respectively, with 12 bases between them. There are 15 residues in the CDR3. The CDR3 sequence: CASSLVANPTYEQYV. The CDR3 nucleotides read TGTGCCAGCAGCTTGGTGGCGAATCCGACCTACGAGCAGTACGTC.

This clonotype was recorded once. CDR3 loop: CASSWLGSGELFF. In DNA form, the CDR3 reads TGTGCCAGCAGCTGGTTAGGTTCCGGGGAGCTGTTTTTT. The V gene is TRBV5-6, the J gene TRBJ2-2; D is undetermined. The CDR3 length is 13 residues. The V gene lost 3 bases and the J gene lost 6 bases, with 9 bases spanning the gap. CDR1 is SGHDT, CDR2 YYEEEE, per germline.

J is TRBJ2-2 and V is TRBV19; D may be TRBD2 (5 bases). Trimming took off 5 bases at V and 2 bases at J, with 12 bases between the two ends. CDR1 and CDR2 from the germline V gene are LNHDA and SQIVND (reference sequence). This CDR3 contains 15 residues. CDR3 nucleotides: TGTGCCAGTAGTGTATTGAGCGGAAACACCGGGGAGCTGTTTTTT. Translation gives CASSVLSGNTGELFF.

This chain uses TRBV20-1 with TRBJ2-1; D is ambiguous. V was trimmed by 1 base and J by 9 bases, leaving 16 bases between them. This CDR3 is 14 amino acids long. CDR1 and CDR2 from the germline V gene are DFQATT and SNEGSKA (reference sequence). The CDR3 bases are TGCAGTGCTAGAGGGGCCTCCCCTGTGCGTGAGCAGTTCTTC. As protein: CSARGASPVREQFF.